Listed here are 11 T cell receptor beta chains from one sample, sequenced in a study of neurological immune-mediated disorders. Each CDR3 protein gets one entry after TCRdb re-called the 5' RACE reads with MiXCR. The sample yields 55,000 to 80,000 distinct CDR3 sequences, approximately 4.6% seen once. Sequencing was carried out using PBMCs. These receptors were obtained from a woman in her forties or fifties with multiple sclerosis.

In this sample, this clonotype turned up many times. V gene TRBV6-2 or TRBV6-3 combines with J gene TRBJ2-5; TRBD2 is a possible D gene (5 bases). CDR3 length: 17 amino acids. Per the germline V gene, CDR1 is MNHEY and CDR2 is SVGEGT. Trimming pared 5 bases from V and 4 bases from J, leaving 23 bases between. CDR3 protein: CASSKRGQHLHGETQYF. In nucleotides, the CDR3 is TGTGCCAGCAGTAAACGGGGTCAACACCTACACGGAGAGACCCAGTACTTC.

This clonotype appeared a few times. The V and J genes are TRBV18 and TRBJ2-3; no reliable D call. Germline CDR1 is KGHSH and CDR2 is LQKENI. V was trimmed by 2 bases and J by 2 bases, leaving 8 bases between them. The CDR3 runs 14 residues. The CDR3 spells CASSPSGLTDTQYF. DNA of the CDR3: TGTGCCAGCTCACCATCGGGTCTCACAGATACGCAGTATTTT. The full variable domain, with the rest looked up from reference TRBV18 and TRBJ2-3, is NAGVMQNPRHLVRRRGQEARLRCSPMKGHSHVYWYRQLPEEGLKFMVYLQKENIIDESGMPKERFSAEFPKEGPSILRIQQVVRGDSAAYFCASSPSGLTDTQYFGPGTRLTVL.

This clonotype occurred many times. The CDR3 bases are TGTGCCAGCAGCTTAGGGTATATCAATGAGCAGTTCTTC. It specifies CASSLGYINEQFF. The chain couples TRBV7-2 to TRBJ2-1; no firm D call. This CDR3 has 13 amino acids. V was trimmed by 1 base and J by 6 bases, leaving 7 bases between them. Germline lookup yields CDR1 SGHTA and CDR2 FQGNSA. Full variable domain (rest looked up from reference TRBV7-2 and TRBJ2-1): GAGVSQSPSNKVTEKGKDVELRCDPISGHTALYWYRQSLGQGLEFLIYFQGNSAPDKSGLPSDRFSAERTGGSVSTLTIQRTQQEDSAVYLCASSLGYINEQFFGPGTRLTVL.

In its sample, this clonotype was seen many times. This sequence joins TRBV6-2 or TRBV6-3 and TRBJ2-1; D uncertain. The V and J ends lost 2 bases and 10 bases respectively, with 9 bases between them. The CDR3 runs 12 residues. The germline CDR1 and CDR2 sequences are MNHEY and SVGEGT. The CDR3 coding sequence is TGTGCCAGCAGTTACGCGGTGCGCGAGCAGTTCTTC. Translating it yields CASSYAVREQFF.

The table lists this clonotype with many counts. The chain recombines TRBV20-1 with TRBJ2-3; 8 positions match TRBD2. The CDR3 is made up of 17 amino acids. V was pared by 0 bases and J by 5 bases, with 13 bases of the junction left unmatched. CDR1 is DFQATT and CDR2 is SNEGSKA in the germline V gene (reference sequence). CDR3 bases: TGCAGTGCTAGAGATCAGGATTGGCGGGGGGTAAAAGATACGCAGTATTTT. Protein product: CSARDQDWRGVKDTQYF.

This clonotype was picked up many times. The chain recombines TRBV7-3 with TRBJ1-2; D is possibly TRBD1 (5 bases). The CDR3 is made up of 13 amino acids. The germline V gene encodes CDR1 SGHTA and CDR2 FQGTGA. V lost 5 bases to trimming and J lost 7 bases, with 14 bases between them. The DNA of the CDR3 is TGTGCCAGCAGCGAGCAGGGAAATAGTGGCTACACCTTC. This encodes CASSEQGNSGYTF.

Many counts were recorded for this clonotype. The genes are TRBV7-3 and TRBJ2-7, with 9 bases fitting TRBD2. The V gene's germline CDR1 is SGHTA and CDR2 FQGTGA. The CDR3 loop spans 15 amino acids. Trimming cost V 4 bases and J 4 bases; bases outside gene matches: 8. The CDR3 loop reads CASSSRGGAGYEQYF. The CDR3 region has the DNA TGTGCCAGCAGCTCACGCGGGGGGGCCGGGTACGAGCAGTACTTC. Supplemented by reference TRBV7-3 and TRBJ2-7, the full variable domain reads GAGVSQTPSNKVTEKGKYVELRCDPISGHTALYWYRQSLGQGPEFLIYFQGTGAADDSGLPNDRFFAVRPEGSVSTLKIQRTERGDSAVYLCASSSRGGAGYEQYFGPGTRLTVT.

This clonotype was detected a few times. The chain has TRBV5-1 and TRBJ2-7, with D maybe TRBD1 (6 bases). This CDR3 spans 13 amino acids. V was cut by 5 bases and J by 0 bases, with 9 bases left in between. CDR1 is SGHRS and CDR2 is YFSETQ in the germline V gene. CDR3 bases: TGCGCCAGCAGAGGACAGAGCTCCTACGAGCAGTACTTC. Translating gives CASRGQSSYEQYF.

At least ten counts were recorded for this clonotype. The chain carries TRBV27 and TRBJ2-3, with a possible D match to TRBD1 (6 bases). V shed 5 bases and J shed 6 bases, with 15 bases lying between them. Germline-derived CDR1 and CDR2 are MNHEY and SMNVEV (reference sequence). This CDR3 is 14 amino acids long. For the CDR3, the DNA is TGTGCCAGCAGTATAACTACAGGGTCGGATACGCAGTATTTT. This sequence encodes CASSITTGSDTQYF.

The chain uses TRBV7-9 and TRBJ1-1; 10 positions agree with TRBD1. The V gene end was trimmed by 0 bases and the J gene end by 10 bases; junction bases not matched to a gene: 11. There are 16 residues in the CDR3. CDR1 is SEHNR and CDR2 is FQNEAQ in the germline V gene (reference sequence). CDR3: CASSLATRGQGRAAFF. The CDR3 nucleotides read TGTGCCAGCAGCTTAGCAACCAGGGGACAGGGGCGAGCAGCTTTCTTT.

In this sample, this clonotype turned up many times. The chain has TRBV6-1 and TRBJ2-3; 7 bases map to TRBD1. CDR1 is MNHNS and CDR2 is SASEGT in the germline V gene. The CDR3 runs to 13 residues. The junction had 3 bases not matched to a gene; V was cut back by 5 bases and J by 4 bases. For the CDR3, the DNA is TGTGCCAGCAGTTACAGGGGCCCAGATACGCAGTATTTT. This sequence encodes CASSYRGPDTQYF.